Following are 27 T cell receptor beta chains from one sample sequenced in a study of post-analysis software for immune sequencing data. The study's findings and limits: Patients showed TRBV5-6, TRBV5-1 and TRBV20-1 among roughly five TRBV segments more frequent than in controls.

Antigens for these TCRs are unknown. Unique molecular identifiers were built into the TCR beta cDNA libraries. TCRdb re-derived calls from the PCR reads in MiXCR, one entry per CDR3 protein. The data show a few hundred thousand distinct CDR3 sequences, roughly 30% seen once. Specimen: blood. The receptors stem from a girl between 5 and 17 years old with multiple sclerosis.

This clonotype was counted only a few times. CDR3: CASSSRDSYEAFF. The CDR3 DNA follows: TGTGCCAGCAGCTCCCGGGACAGCTATGAAGCTTTCTTT. The V and J genes are TRBV7-9 and TRBJ1-1; 7 bases fit TRBD1. The germline V gene encodes CDR1 SEHNR and CDR2 FQNEAQ (reference sequence). This CDR3 spans 13 amino acids. Losses at the gene ends were 4 bases for V and 7 bases for J; bases not matched to a gene: 6.

On this clonotype itself: One end of the junction does not line up with germline, which may come from a read error. The chain employs TRBV4-2 and TRBJ2-5; 7 bases agree with TRBD1. The CDR3 spans 14 residues. The germline gives CDR1 LGHNA, CDR2 YNFKEQ. CDR3 sequence: CASSQGQGGEAQYF. CDR3 DNA: TGTGCCAGCAGCCAAGGACAGGGTGGAGAGGCCCAGTACTTC.

The gene calls are TRBV27 and TRBJ2-1; 8 bases are a match to TRBD1. V lost 2 bases to trimming and J lost 4 bases; unmatched junction nucleotides: 7. The length of the CDR3 is 16 residues. From germline, CDR1 is MNHEY and CDR2 SMNVEV (reference sequence). The CDR3 sequence: CASSLAPRQGYNEQFF. The CDR3 DNA is TGTGCCAGCAGTTTAGCCCCAAGACAGGGGTACAATGAGCAGTTCTTC.

This clonotype came up a few times. CDR3: CASSWDRYGNVEQFF. The CDR3 nucleotides read TGTGCCAGCAGTTGGGACAGATATGGGAATGTTGAGCAGTTCTTC. This chain joins TRBV27 and TRBJ2-1; the match to TRBD1 covers 7 bases. The CDR3 sequence is 15 residues long. J gave up 9 bases and V 4 bases, and 12 bases lay outside the gene matches. The germline gives CDR1 MNHEY, CDR2 SMNVEV (reference sequence).

This clonotype was found a few times. The chain has TRBV27 and TRBJ2-5; D not certain. V was pared by 4 bases and J by 11 bases, with 20 bases between. Germline V gives CDR1 MNHEY, CDR2 SMNVEV (reference sequence). The CDR3 has 14 amino acids. The CDR3: CASSYSGRSAEQYF. The CDR3 coding sequence is TGTGCCAGCAGTTACTCCGGCCGATCGGCGGAGCAGTACTTC.

This clonotype was detected only a few times. V usage is TRBV7-9 and J usage is TRBJ1-1; D remains unclear. Germline CDR1 reads SEHNR; CDR2 reads FQNEAQ (reference sequence). The CDR3 runs to 13 residues. Trimming removed 4 bases at V and 0 bases at J, with 6 bases between. The DNA of the CDR3 is TGTGCCAGCAGCTATCGCCTGAACACTGAAGCTTTCTTT. Its translation: CASSYRLNTEAFF.

This clonotype appeared a few times. The chain has TRBV24-1 and TRBJ2-7; the match to TRBD1 covers 9 bases. Germline CDR1 and CDR2: KGHDR and SFDVKD. The CDR3 extends over 15 amino acids. Trimming removed 4 bases from V and 2 bases from J; junction bases left unmatched: 5. The CDR3 nucleotides read TGTGCCACCAGTGACGGACAGGGGCCACCCTACGAGCAGTACTTC. It translates to CATSDGQGPPYEQYF.

CDR3 DNA: TGCGCCAGCAGCCCTGGACTCTTCCAAAATGAGCAGTTCTTC. It is translated as CASSPGLFQNEQFF. The chain is built from TRBV5-1 and TRBJ2-1; TRBD2 is a possible D gene (5 bases). This CDR3 contains 14 residues. Germline V gene data show CDR1 as SGHRS and CDR2 as YFSETQ. Trimming cost V 4 bases and J 7 bases, with 15 bases left between them.

This clonotype was counted once. V gene TRBV12-3 or TRBV12-4 combines with J gene TRBJ2-7, with D maybe TRBD2 (5 bases). The length of the CDR3 is 13 residues. Trimming pared 6 bases from V and 2 bases from J, leaving 11 bases between. As DNA, the CDR3 is TGTGCCAGCAGCTCCGGGGATACCTACGAGCAGTACTTC. This gives the protein CASSSGDTYEQYF.

This clonotype was found a few times. V usage is TRBV12-3 or TRBV12-4 and J usage is TRBJ2-7, with D hard to call. Trimming cost V 3 bases and J 3 bases, with 15 bases left between them. The CDR3 is made up of 15 amino acids. This CDR3 reads CASSFVEAGLYEQYF. CDR3 DNA: TGTGCCAGCAGTTTTGTCGAGGCAGGTCTCTACGAGCAGTACTTC.

The chain has TRBV4-3 and TRBJ1-2, with D tentatively TRBD1 (5 bases). Germline V gene sequence: CDR1 LGHNA, CDR2 YSLEER. This CDR3 spans 14 amino acids. V gave up 5 bases and J gave up 7 bases, with 17 bases separating them. As DNA, the CDR3 is TGCGCCAGCAGCTCCCGGGCAGGGAACAGTGGCTACACCTTC. It specifies CASSSRAGNSGYTF.

V and J are TRBV28 and TRBJ1-3, with D unresolved. The CDR3 spans 16 residues. V dropped 5 bases and J dropped 0 bases, with 14 bases sitting between them. Looked up from germline, CDR1 is MDHEN and CDR2 is SYDVKM. This CDR3 is CASSPGRFFSGNTIYF. The CDR3 DNA reads as TGTGCCAGCAGTCCTGGACGCTTCTTCTCTGGAAACACCATATATTTT. The complete variable domain, with remaining parts taken from reference TRBV28 and TRBJ1-3, reads DVKVTQSSRYLVKRTGEKVFLECVQDMDHENMFWYRQDPGLGLRLIYFSYDVKMKEKGDIPEGYSVSREKKERFSLILESASTNQTSMYLCASSPGRFFSGNTIYFGEGSWLTVV.

The J gene is TRBJ1-3, the V gene TRBV20-1; D unclear. The V and J ends lost 3 bases and 4 bases respectively, with 7 bases between them. Per the germline V gene, CDR1 is DFQATT and CDR2 is SNEGSKA (reference sequence). CDR3 length: 12 amino acids. CDR3 in amino acids: CSARTSGNTIYF. The CDR3 DNA reads as TGCAGTGCTAGGACCTCGGGAAACACCATATATTTT.

The chain employs TRBV4-3 and TRBJ2-3, with D possibly being TRBD1 or TRBD2 (5 bases each). This CDR3 contains 16 residues. V was clipped by 3 bases and J by 0 bases, with 13 bases between them. CDR1 is LGHNA and CDR2 is YSLEER in the germline V gene. Here the CDR3 DNA reads TGCGCCAGCAGCCAGGGGGTACTAGATAGCACAGATACGCAGTATTTT. Protein: CASSQGVLDSTDTQYF.

This clonotype was detected a few times. CDR3 DNA: TGCAGTGCTAGAGAGGGGTTGGGCACCTACGAGCAGTACTTC. Translated, it gives CSAREGLGTYEQYF. J is TRBJ2-7 and V is TRBV20-1; no clear D. The V and J ends lost 0 bases and 2 bases respectively, with 11 bases between them. The length of the CDR3 is 14 residues. The germline V gene encodes CDR1 DFQATT and CDR2 SNEGSKA (reference sequence).

This chain connects TRBV7-2 to TRBJ1-5, with D unresolved. The CDR3 sequence is 13 residues long. In germline, CDR1 is SGHTA, CDR2 FQGNSA. V lost 3 bases, J lost 4 bases, and 7 bases lay in between. DNA of the CDR3: TGTGCCAGCAGCTTTTGGGAAAATCAGCCCCAGCATTTT. Its protein is CASSFWENQPQHF. The variable domain in full, with the rest retrieved from reference TRBV7-2 and TRBJ1-5, is GAGVSQSPSNKVTEKGKDVELRCDPISGHTALYWYRQSLGQGLEFLIYFQGNSAPDKSGLPSDRFSAERTGGSVSTLTIQRTQQEDSAVYLCASSFWENQPQHFGDGTRLSIL.

V gene TRBV5-1 combines with J gene TRBJ1-2, with TRBD1 identical over 7 bases. V gave up 3 bases and J gave up 8 bases; unmatched junction bases: 4. The CDR3 length is 12 residues. The germline CDR1 and CDR2 sequences are SGHRS and YFSETQ. CDR3 bases: TGCGCCAGCAGCTCAGGGGGTGTCGGCTACACCTTC. It encodes CASSSGGVGYTF.

This chain connects TRBV4-1 to TRBJ2-4; D gene unclear. The CDR3 sequence is 15 residues long. V was pared by 3 bases and J by 0 bases, with 9 bases between. Germline CDR1 is MGHRA and CDR2 is YSYEKL. This CDR3 reads CASSQIHLAKNIQYF. CDR3 in DNA: TGCGCCAGCAGCCAGATCCACCTAGCCAAAAACATTCAGTACTTC.

This clonotype has more than one count but fewer than ten. The gene calls are TRBV6-5 and TRBJ1-1; D gene ambiguous. The CDR3 spans 14 residues. Looked up from germline, CDR1 is MNHEY and CDR2 is SVGAGI. Trimming took off 4 bases at V and 2 bases at J, with 11 bases between the two ends. The CDR3 DNA sequence: TGTGCCAGCAGTTTCCGGTGGCGTAACACTGAAGCTTTCTTT. Residues: CASSFRWRNTEAFF.

The gene calls are TRBV3-1 and TRBJ2-5, with TRBD1 matching 8 bases. Germline-derived CDR1 and CDR2 are LGHDT and YNNKEL (reference sequence). The CDR3 runs 13 residues. The junction had 2 bases not matched to a gene; V was cut back by 3 bases and J by 5 bases. CDR3 in DNA: TGTGCCAGCAGCCAGAGACAGGGGGAGACCCAGTACTTC. Residues: CASSQRQGETQYF.

This clonotype was observed a handful of times. The chain carries TRBV7-2 and TRBJ1-2; 9 bases are shared with TRBD1. This CDR3 has 14 residues. The trim removed 5 bases at V and 6 bases at J, leaving 7 bases unmatched. Germline lookup yields CDR1 SGHTA and CDR2 FQGNSA. CDR3 region: CASSTGQGSDGYTF. The CDR3 nucleotides are TGTGCCAGCAGCACAGGACAGGGGTCCGATGGCTACACCTTC.

The V and J genes are TRBV7-2 and TRBJ1-2, with D possibly matching TRBD1 (6 bases). This CDR3 is built from 16 residues. CDR1 and CDR2 (germline): SGHTA, FQGNSA. V shed 1 base and J shed 8 bases, with 20 bases lying between them. The CDR3 nucleotides read TGTGCCAGCAGCTTAGTGCCCTCCGGGACAATGGGGGGCTACACCTTC. Translation: CASSLVPSGTMGGYTF.

For this clonotype: An end of the junction differs from the germline gene, which may be a read error. V usage is TRBV6-6 and J usage is TRBJ2-7; D remains unclear. The CDR3 has 15 amino acids. Looked up from germline, CDR1 is MNHNY and CDR2 is SVGAGI (reference sequence). The CDR3 sequence: CASGYSVSFSYEQYF. The CDR3, as DNA: TGTGCCAGCGGTTACTCGGTCAGTTTTTCCTACGAGCAGTACTTC.

This clonotype was seen a handful of times. The rearrangement joins TRBV20-1 to TRBJ2-1; 11 nucleotides match TRBD2. This CDR3 comprises 16 residues. In germline, CDR1 is DFQATT, CDR2 SNEGSKA (reference sequence). Trimming took 3 bases from V and 6 from J; bases not matched to a gene: 10. The CDR3 loop is CSARALLAGAGNEQFF. CDR3 DNA: TGCAGTGCTAGGGCTTTACTAGCGGGGGCCGGCAATGAGCAGTTCTTC.

This clonotype was seen a handful of times. This chain links TRBV19 with TRBJ1-2; D is unclear. Germline CDR1 and CDR2: LNHDA and SQIVND (reference sequence). The CDR3 contains 12 residues. Trimming shortened V by 10 bases and J by 8 bases, and 17 bases separated the two germline ends. DNA of the CDR3: TGTGCCACCCGCATTGGAATTGCCGGCTACACCTTC. It specifies CATRIGIAGYTF.

To note about this clonotype: Just one base apart from a much larger clone, this may be a read error. The chain recombines TRBV20-1 with TRBJ2-3; 8 bases are shared with TRBD2. V lost 1 base and J lost 6; bases outside the gene matches: 15. This CDR3 is built from 17 residues. From germline, CDR1 is DFQATT and CDR2 SNEGSKA (reference sequence). In DNA, the CDR3 is TGCAGTGCTAGAGCAGACTGGGTAGCGGGGAAAAGTGATACGCAGTATTTT. Its translation is CSARADWVAGKSDTQYF.

J is TRBJ1-2 and V is TRBV12-1; the D call TRBD1 from the table was never checked on the DNA. TRBV12-1 counts as a pseudogene. The CDR3 consists of 13 residues. CDR3 loop: CASSFPRNYGYTF. As DNA, the CDR3 is TGTGCCAGCAGCTTCCCCCGCAACTATGGCTACACCTTC.